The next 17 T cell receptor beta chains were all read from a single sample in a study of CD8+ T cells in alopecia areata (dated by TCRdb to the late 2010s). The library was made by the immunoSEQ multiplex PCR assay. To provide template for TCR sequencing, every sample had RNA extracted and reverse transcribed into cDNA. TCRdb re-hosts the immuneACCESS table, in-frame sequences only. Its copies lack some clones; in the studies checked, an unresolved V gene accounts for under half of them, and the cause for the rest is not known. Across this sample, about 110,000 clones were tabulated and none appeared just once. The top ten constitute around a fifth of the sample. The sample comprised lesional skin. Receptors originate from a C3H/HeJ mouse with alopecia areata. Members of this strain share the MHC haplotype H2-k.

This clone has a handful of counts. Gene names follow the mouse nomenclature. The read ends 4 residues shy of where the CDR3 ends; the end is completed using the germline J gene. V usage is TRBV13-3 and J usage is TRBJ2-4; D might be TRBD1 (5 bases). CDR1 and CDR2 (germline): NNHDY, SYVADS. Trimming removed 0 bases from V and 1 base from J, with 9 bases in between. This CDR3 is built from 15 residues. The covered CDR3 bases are TGTGCCAGCAGTGATGTGCAGGGCGGTCAAAAC. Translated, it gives CASSDVQGGQN. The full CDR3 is CASSDVQGGQNTLYF.

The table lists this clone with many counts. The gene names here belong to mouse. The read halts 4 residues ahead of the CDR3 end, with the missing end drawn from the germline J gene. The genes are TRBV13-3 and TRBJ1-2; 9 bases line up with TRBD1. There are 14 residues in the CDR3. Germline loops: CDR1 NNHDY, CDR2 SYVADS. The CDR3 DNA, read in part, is TGTGCCAGCAGTGATCACAGGGGGCGGTCC. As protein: CASSDHRGRS. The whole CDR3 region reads CASSDHRGRSDYTF.

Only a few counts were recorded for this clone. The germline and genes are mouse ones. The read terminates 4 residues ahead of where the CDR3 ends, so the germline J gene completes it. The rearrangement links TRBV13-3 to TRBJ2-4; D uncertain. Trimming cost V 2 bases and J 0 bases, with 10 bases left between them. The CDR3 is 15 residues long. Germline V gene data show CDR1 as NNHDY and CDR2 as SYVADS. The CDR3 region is CASSDLAASQNTLYF. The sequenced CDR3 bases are TGTGCCAGCAGTGACCTCGCAGCTAGTCAAAAC.

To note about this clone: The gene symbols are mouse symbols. Incomplete CDR3 DNA: TGTGCTAGCAGTGAGGACTGGGGGAACTATGCT. This translates into CASSEDWGNYA. The entire CDR3 sequence reads CASSEDWGNYAEQFF. The chain links TRBV17 to TRBJ2-1; 10 bases fit TRBD2. The read terminates 4 residues ahead of where the CDR3 ends, so the germline J gene completes it. The CDR3 consists of 15 residues. The germline gives CDR1 MNHDT, CDR2 YYDKIL. Unmatched junction bases numbered 2, after V lost 5 bases and J lost 1 base.

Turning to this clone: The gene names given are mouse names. The CDR3 DNA, read in part, is TGTGCTAGCAACAGACAGGGGGCAAACACA. This gives the protein CASNRQGANT. In full, the CDR3 reads CASNRQGANTEVFF. The chain joins TRBV17 to TRBJ1-1, with 9 bases matching TRBD1. The sequence runs out 4 residues before the end of the CDR3; the remainder is reconstructed from the germline J gene. The CDR3 has 14 amino acids. V was clipped by 7 bases and J by 0 bases; unmatched bases: 3. Germline CDR1 reads MNHDT; CDR2 reads YYDKIL.

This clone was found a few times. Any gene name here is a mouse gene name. Incomplete CDR3 DNA: TGTGCCAGCGGTGTGCCCAGGGGGCTGGGTCAAAAC. It is translated as CASGVPRGLGQN. The entire CDR3 is CASGVPRGLGQNTLYF. V is TRBV13-2 and J is TRBJ2-4; 8 bases are a match to TRBD1. The read gets to within 4 residues of the CDR3 end, and the germline J gene fills in the rest. The germline V gene has CDR1 NNHNN and CDR2 SYGAGS (reference sequence). The J segment lost 1 base and the V segment lost 3 bases, leaving 7 bases of the junction unmatched. This CDR3 is built from 16 residues.

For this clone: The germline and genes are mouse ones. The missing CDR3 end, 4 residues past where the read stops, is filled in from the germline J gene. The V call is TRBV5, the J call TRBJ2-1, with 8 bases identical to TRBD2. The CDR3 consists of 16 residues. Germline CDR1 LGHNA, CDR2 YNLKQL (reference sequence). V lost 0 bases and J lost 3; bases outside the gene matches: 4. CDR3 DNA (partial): TGTGCCAGCAGCCAAGATTTTGGGGGGGTCTATGCT. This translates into CASSQDFGGVYA. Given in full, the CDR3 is CASSQDFGGVYAEQFF.

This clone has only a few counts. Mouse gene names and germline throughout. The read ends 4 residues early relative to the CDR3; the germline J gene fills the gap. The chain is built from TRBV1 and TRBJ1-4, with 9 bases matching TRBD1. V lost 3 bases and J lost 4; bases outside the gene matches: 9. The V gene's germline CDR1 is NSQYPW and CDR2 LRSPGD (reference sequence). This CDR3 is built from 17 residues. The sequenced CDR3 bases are TGCACCTGCAGTGCTGGGGGTGGGACAGGGCTCAACGAA. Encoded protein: CTCSAGGGTGLNE. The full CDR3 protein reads CTCSAGGGTGLNERLFF.

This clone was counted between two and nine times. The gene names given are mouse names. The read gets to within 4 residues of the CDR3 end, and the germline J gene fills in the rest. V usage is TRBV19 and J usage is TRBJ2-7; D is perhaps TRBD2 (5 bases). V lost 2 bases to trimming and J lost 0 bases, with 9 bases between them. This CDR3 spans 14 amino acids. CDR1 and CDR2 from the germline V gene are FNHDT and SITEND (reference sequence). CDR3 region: CASSITGSSYEQYF. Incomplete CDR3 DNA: TGTGCCAGCAGTATTACTGGTAGCTCCTAT.

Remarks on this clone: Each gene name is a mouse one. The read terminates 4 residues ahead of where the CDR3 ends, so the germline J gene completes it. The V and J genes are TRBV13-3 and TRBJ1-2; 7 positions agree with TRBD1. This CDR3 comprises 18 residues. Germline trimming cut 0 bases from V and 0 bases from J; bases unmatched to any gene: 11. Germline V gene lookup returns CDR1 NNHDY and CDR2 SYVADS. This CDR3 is CASSDERTSGQTNSDYTF. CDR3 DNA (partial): TGTGCCAGCAGTGATGAGAGAACCTCGGGACAGACAAACTCC.

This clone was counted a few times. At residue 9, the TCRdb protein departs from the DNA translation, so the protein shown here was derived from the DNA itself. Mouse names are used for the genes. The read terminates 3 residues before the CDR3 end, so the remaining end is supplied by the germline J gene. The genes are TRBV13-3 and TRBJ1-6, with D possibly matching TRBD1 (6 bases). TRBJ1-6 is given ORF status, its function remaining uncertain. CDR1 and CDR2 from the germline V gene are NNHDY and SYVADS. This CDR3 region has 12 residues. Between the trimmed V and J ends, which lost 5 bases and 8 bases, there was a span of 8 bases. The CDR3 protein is CASRAGDSPLYF. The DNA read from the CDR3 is TGTGCCAGCAGGGCAGGGGATTCGCCC.

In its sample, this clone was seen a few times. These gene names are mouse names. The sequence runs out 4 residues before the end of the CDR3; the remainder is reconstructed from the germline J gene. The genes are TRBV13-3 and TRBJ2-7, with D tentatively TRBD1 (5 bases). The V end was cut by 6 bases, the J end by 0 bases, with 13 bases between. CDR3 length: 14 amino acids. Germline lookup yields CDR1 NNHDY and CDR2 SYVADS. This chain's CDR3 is CASKRGTTSYEQYF. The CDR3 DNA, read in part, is TGTGCCAGCAAGAGGGGAACAACCTCCTAT.

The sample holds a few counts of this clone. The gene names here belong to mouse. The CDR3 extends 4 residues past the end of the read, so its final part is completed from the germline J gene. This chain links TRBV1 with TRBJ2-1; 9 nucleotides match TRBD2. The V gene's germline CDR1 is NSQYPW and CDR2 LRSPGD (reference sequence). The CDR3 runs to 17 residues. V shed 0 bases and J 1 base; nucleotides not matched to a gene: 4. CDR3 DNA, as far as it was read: TGCACCTGCAGTGCAGATACCGACTGGGGGAACTATGCT. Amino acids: CTCSADTDWGNYA. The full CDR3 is CTCSADTDWGNYAEQFF.

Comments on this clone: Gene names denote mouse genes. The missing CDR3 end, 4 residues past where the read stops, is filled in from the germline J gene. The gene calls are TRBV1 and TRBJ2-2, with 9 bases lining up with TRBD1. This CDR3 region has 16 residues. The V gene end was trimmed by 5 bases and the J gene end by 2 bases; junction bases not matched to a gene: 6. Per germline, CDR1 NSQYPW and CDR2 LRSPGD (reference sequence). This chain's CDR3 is CTCSPNRGRNTGQLYF. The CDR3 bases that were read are TGCACCTGCAGTCCCAACAGGGGGCGGAACACCGGG.

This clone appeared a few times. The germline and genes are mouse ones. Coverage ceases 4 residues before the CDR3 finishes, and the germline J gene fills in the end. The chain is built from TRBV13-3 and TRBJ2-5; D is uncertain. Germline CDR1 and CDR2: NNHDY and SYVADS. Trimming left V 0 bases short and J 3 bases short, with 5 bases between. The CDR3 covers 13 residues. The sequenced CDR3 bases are TGTGCCAGCAGTGATGAACTTCAAGAC. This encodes CASSDELQD. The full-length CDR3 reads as CASSDELQDTQYF. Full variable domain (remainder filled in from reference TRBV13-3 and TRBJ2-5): EAAVTQSPRSKVAVTGGKVTLSCHQTNNHDYMYWYRQDTGHGLRLIHYSYVADSTEKGDIPDGYKASRPSQENFSLILELASLSQTAVYFCASSDELQDTQYFGPGTRLLVL.

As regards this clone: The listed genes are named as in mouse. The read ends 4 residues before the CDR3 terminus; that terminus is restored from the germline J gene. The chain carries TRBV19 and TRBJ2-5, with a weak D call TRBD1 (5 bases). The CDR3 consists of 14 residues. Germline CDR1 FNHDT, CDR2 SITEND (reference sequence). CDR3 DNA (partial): TGTGCCAGCAGTATCTTTTCGGACAAAGAC. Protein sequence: CASSIFSDKD. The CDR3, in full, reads CASSIFSDKDTQYF.

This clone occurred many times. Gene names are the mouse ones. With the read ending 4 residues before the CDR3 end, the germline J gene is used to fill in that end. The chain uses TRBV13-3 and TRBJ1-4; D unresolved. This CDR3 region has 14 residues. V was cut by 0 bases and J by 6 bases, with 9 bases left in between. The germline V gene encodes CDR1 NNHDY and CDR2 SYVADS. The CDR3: CASSDAQWHERLFF. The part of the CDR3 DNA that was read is TGTGCCAGCAGTGATGCACAGTGGCACGAA.